This TCR beta chain was recovered during a study of shared clonotypes between healthy human individuals. This clone was observed a few times. Some clones are missing from TCRdb's copy, which holds only in-frame ones; the method was immunoSEQ multiplex PCR. The sample includes hundreds of thousands of clones, about 80% of them seen just once. The CDR3 extends over 14 amino acids. J was trimmed by 8 bases and V by 3 bases; bases with no gene match: 9. Germline V gives CDR1 SGHTA, CDR2 FQGNSA. The TCR originated in a woman aged 30 to 39 in good health. Sequencing input: memory CD4+ T cells sorted from blood. Subset of the sample: CD45RA-negative fraction. V usage is TRBV7-2 and J usage is TRBJ1-2, with 7 bases that match TRBD1. CDR3 DNA: TGTGCCAGCAGCTTTGTCAGGGGGTCTGACGGCTACACCTTC. Translating gives CASSFVRGSDGYTF.